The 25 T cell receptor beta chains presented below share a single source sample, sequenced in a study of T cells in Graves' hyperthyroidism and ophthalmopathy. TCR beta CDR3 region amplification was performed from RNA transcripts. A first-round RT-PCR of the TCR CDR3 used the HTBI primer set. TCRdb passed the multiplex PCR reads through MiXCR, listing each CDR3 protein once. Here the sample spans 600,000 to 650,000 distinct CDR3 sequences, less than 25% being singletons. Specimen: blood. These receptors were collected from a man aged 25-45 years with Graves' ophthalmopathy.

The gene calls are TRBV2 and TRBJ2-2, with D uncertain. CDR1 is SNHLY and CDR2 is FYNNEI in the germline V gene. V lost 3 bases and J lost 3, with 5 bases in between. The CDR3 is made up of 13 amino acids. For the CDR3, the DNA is TGTGCCAGCAGTGACTTCCACACCGGGGAGCTGTTTTTT. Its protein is CASSDFHTGELFF.

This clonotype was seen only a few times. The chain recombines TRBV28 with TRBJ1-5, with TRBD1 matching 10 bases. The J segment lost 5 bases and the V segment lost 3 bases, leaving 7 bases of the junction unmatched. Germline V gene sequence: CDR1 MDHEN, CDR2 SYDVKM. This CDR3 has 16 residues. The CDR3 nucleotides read TGTGCCAGCAGTTTCGGGGACAGGGGTATCTATCAGCCCCAGCATTTT. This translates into CASSFGDRGIYQPQHF.

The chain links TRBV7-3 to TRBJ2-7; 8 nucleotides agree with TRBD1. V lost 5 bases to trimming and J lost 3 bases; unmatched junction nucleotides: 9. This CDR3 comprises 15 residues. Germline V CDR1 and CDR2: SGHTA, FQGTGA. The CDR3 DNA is TGTGCCAGCAGCCTTGCTTCTACAGGGGGCTACGAGCAGTACTTC. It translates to CASSLASTGGYEQYF.

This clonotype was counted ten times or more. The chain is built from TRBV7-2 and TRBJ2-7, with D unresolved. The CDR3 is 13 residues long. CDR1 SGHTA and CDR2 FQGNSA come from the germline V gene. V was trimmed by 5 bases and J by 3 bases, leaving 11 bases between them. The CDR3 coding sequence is TGTGCCAGCAGCCACATAACTGACTACGAGCAGTACTTC. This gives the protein CASSHITDYEQYF.

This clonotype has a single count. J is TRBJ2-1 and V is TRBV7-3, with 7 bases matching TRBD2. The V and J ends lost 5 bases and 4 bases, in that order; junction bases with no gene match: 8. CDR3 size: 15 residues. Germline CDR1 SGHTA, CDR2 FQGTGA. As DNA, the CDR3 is TGTGCCAGCAGCCTTCTAAGGGGAGGGTACAATGAGCAGTTCTTC. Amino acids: CASSLLRGGYNEQFF.

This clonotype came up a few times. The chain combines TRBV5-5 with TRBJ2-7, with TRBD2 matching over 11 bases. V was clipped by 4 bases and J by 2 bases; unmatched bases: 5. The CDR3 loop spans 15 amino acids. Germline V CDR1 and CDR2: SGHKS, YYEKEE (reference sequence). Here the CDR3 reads CASSGTSGSPYEQYF. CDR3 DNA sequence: TGTGCCAGCAGCGGAACTAGCGGGAGTCCCTACGAGCAGTACTTC.

This CDR3 is CAISALNTEAFF. The CDR3 DNA reads TGTGCCATCAGTGCATTAAACACTGAAGCTTTCTTT. The V gene is TRBV10-3, the J gene TRBJ1-1, with D unclear. V lost 4 bases, J lost 2 bases, and 5 bases lay in between. Germline V gives CDR1 ENHRY, CDR2 SYGVKD. This CDR3 contains 12 residues.

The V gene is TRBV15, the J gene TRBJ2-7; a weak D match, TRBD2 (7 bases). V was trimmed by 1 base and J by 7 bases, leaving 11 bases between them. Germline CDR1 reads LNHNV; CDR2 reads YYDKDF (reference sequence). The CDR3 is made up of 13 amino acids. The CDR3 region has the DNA TGTGCCACCAGCAGAGCCGGGGGGCTGGAGCAGTACTTC. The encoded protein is CATSRAGGLEQYF.

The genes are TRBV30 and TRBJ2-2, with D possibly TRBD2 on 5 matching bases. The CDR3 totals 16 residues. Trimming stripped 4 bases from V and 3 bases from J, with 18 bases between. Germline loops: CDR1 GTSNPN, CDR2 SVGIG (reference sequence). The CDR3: CAWTPGYSSDTGELFF. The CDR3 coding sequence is TGTGCCTGGACCCCGGGGTACAGTTCGGACACCGGGGAGCTGTTTTTT. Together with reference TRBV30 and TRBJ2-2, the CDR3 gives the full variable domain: SQTIHQWPATLVQPVGSPLSLECTVEGTSNPNLYWYRQAAGRGLQLLFYSVGIGQISSEVPQNLSASRPQDRQFILSSKKLLLSDSGFYLCAWTPGYSSDTGELFFGEGSRLTVL.

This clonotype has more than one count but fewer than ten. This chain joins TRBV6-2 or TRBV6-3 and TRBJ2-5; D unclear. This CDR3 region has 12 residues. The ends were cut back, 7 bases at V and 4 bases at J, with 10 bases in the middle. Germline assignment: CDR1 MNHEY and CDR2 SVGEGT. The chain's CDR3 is CASKTWSETQYF. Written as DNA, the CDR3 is TGTGCCAGCAAGACTTGGTCAGAGACCCAGTACTTC.

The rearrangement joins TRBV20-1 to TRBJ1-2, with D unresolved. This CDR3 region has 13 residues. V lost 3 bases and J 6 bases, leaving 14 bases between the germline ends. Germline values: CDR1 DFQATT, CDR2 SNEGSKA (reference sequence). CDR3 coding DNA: TGCAGTGCTAGCAGAACCGCTCCGGATGGCTACACCTTC. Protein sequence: CSASRTAPDGYTF.

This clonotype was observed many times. As DNA, the CDR3 is TGTGCCAGCAGCTTAACGGGGGGAGGGCAACACGAGCAGTACTTC. Encoded protein: CASSLTGGGQHEQYF. The gene calls are TRBV11-2 and TRBJ2-7; the match to TRBD2 covers 7 bases. Germline CDR1 SGHAT, CDR2 FQNNGV. The CDR3 covers 15 residues. After removal of 2 bases from V and 5 bases from J, the junction contained 9 bases not matched to a gene.

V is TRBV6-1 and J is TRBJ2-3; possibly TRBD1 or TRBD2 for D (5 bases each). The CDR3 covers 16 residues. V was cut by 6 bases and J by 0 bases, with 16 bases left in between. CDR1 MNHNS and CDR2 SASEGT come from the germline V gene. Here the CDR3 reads CASSPRGELSTDTQYF. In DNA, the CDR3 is TGTGCCAGCAGCCCCCGAGGGGAGCTGAGCACAGATACGCAGTATTTT.

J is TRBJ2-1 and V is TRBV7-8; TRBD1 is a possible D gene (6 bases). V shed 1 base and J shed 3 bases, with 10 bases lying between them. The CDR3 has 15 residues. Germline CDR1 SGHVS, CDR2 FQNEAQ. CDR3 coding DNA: TGTGCCAGCAGCTTAGATTCGGACAGCTACAATGAGCAGTTCTTC. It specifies CASSLDSDSYNEQFF. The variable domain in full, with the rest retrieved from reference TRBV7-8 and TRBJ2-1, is GAGVSQSPRYKVAKRGQDVALRCDPISGHVSLFWYQQALGQGPEFLTYFQNEAQLDKSGLPSDRFFAERPEGSVSTLKIQRTQQEDSAVYLCASSLDSDSYNEQFFGPGTRLTVL.

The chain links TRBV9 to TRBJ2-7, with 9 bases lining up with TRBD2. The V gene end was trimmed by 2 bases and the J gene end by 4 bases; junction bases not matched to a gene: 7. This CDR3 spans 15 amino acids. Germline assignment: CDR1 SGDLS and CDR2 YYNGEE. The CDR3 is CASSVASGNIYEQYF. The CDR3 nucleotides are TGTGCCAGCAGCGTCGCTAGCGGGAACATATACGAGCAGTACTTC.

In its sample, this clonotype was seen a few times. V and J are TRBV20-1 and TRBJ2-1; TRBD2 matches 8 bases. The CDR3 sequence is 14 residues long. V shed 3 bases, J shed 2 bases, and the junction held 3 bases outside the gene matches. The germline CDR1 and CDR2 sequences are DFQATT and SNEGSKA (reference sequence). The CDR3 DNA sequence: TGCAGTGCTAGGGGGCGGGGGGCCTACAATGAGCAGTTCTTC. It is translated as CSARGRGAYNEQFF.

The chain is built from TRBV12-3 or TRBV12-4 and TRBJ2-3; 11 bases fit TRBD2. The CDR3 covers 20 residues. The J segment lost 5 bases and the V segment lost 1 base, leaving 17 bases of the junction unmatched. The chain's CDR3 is CASSLDFSGRAMSVRDTQYF. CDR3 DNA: TGTGCCAGCAGTTTAGATTTTAGCGGGAGGGCAATGAGTGTGAGAGATACGCAGTATTTT.

CDR3 in DNA: TGTGCCAGCAGCGTACGGATTGACAGTTCGAACACCGGGGAGCTGTTTTTT. It yields the protein CASSVRIDSSNTGELFF. The J gene is TRBJ2-2, the V gene TRBV9, with D possibly being TRBD1 (5 bases). The CDR3 is 17 amino acids. Looked up from germline, CDR1 is SGDLS and CDR2 is YYNGEE. Trimming stripped 1 base from V and 0 bases from J, with 13 bases between.

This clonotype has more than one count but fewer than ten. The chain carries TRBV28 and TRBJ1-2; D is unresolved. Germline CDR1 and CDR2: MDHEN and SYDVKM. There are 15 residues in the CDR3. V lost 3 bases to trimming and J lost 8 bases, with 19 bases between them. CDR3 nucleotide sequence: TGTGCCAGCAGTTTTGAGCTGGGATCGGTCGGAGGCTACACCTTC. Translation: CASSFELGSVGGYTF.

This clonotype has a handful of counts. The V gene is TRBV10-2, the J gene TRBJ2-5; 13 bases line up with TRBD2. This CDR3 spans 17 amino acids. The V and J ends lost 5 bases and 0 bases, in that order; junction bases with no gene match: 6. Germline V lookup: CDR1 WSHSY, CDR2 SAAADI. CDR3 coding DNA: TGCGCCAGCAGTCATGGGACTAGCGGGATCTACCAAGAGACCCAGTACTTC. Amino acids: CASSHGTSGIYQETQYF.

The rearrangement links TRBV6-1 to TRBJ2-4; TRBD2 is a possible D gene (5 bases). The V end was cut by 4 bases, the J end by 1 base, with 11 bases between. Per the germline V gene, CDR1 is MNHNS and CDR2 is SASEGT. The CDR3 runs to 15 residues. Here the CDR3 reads CASSGECCAKNIQYF. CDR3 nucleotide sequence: TGTGCCAGCAGTGGGGAGTGCTGCGCCAAAAACATTCAGTACTTC.

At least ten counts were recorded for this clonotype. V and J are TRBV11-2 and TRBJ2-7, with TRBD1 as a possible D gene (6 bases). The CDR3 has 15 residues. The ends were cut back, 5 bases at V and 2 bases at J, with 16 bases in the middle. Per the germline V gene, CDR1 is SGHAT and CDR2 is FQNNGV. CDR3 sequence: CASSPRTVFPYEQYF. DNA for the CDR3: TGTGCCAGCAGCCCGAGGACAGTTTTTCCCTACGAGCAGTACTTC. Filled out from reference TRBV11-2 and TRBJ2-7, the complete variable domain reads EAGVAQSPRYKIIEKRQSVAFWCNPISGHATLYWYQQILGQGPKLLIQFQNNGVVDDSQLPKDRFSAERLKGVDSTLKIQPAKLEDSAVYLCASSPRTVFPYEQYFGPGTRLTVT.

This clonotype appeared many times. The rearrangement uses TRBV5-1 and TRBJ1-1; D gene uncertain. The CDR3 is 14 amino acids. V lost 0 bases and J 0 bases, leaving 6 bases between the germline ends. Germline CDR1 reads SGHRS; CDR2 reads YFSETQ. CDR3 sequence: CASSLERMNTEAFF. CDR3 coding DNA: TGCGCCAGCAGCTTGGAGAGAATGAACACTGAAGCTTTCTTT.

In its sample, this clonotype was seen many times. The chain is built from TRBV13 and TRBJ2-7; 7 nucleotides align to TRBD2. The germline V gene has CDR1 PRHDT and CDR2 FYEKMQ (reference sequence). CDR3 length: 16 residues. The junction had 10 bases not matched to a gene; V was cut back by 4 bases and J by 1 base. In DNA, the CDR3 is TGTGCCAGCAGCTCCCTGGGGGGAGGGCAATCCTACGAGCAGTACTTC. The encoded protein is CASSSLGGGQSYEQYF.

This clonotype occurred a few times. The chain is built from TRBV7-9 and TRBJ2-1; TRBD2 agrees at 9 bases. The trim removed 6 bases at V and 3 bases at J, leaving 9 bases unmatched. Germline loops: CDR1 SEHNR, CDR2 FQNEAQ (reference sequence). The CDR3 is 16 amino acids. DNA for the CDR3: TGTGCCAGCAGTCCAGCTAGCGGGACATACTACAATGAGCAGTTCTTC. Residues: CASSPASGTYYNEQFF.